This T cell receptor (beta chain) was identified during a study of chemoradiotherapy in HPV16-positive cancers (dated by TCRdb to between 2022 and 2023). Describing the broader study: Functional T-cell assays on cells from a couple of HPV16-positive patients defined candidate HPV-specific T-cell clones and common TCR motifs. Whether T-cell immunity against the HPV oncoproteins E6 and E7 changes during chemoradiotherapy and whether survival is affected by this immunity were examined in the study. TCR repertoires from around 80 patients with HPV-related cancers were then used to track the candidate HPV-specific TCRs and motifs. Points the paper makes about the study in general: Expansion of candidate HPV-specific clones and E7-related TCR motifs was observed in the tumor microenvironment during treatment, whereas no such expansion was observed for non-HPV-specific T cells. Among HPV16-positive patients, expansion of HPV-responsive T cells during chemoradiotherapy was associated with better recurrence-free survival. The survival association was reported for HPV16-positive patients, and the functional definition of HPV-specific T cells was derived from only two HPV16-positive patients.

Repertoires were sampled repeatedly over the course of chemoradiotherapy so that clonal expansion in the tumor microenvironment could be followed. With respect to this clone: The antigen it recognizes is unknown. No base-level quality is on record; no much larger clone is a single base apart.

The method behind the library was the immunoSEQ multiplex PCR assay. Drawn from immuneACCESS, this table holds only the in-frame rearrangements with V and J called that TCRdb kept. Clones are partly lost; checked studies trace under half to an unresolved V gene and leave the rest unexplained. The sample records 12,000 or so clones, roughly 90% of which are singletons. The ten largest make up less than 3.5% of the sample. The source of this sequence is a human donor with HPV-associated anogenital cancer. Sampling was conducted from a patient who underwent chemoradiotherapy.

The encoded CDR3 is CASSLVAGADTQYF. Here is the DNA: TGCGCCAGCAGCTTGGTAGCGGGAGCCGATACGCAGTATTTT. The rearrangement joined TRBV5-1 to TRBJ2-3; 9 of the junction bases match TRBD2. Reading the germline V gene gives CDR1 SGHRS and CDR2 YFSETQ. The junction shows trimming of 0 bases on V and 6 bases on J, and the gene matches do not reach 2 bases of it. Its CDR3 holds 14 amino acids, cysteine through phenylalanine. Only CDR3 DNA is held: 42 bases, read in frame from base 1.